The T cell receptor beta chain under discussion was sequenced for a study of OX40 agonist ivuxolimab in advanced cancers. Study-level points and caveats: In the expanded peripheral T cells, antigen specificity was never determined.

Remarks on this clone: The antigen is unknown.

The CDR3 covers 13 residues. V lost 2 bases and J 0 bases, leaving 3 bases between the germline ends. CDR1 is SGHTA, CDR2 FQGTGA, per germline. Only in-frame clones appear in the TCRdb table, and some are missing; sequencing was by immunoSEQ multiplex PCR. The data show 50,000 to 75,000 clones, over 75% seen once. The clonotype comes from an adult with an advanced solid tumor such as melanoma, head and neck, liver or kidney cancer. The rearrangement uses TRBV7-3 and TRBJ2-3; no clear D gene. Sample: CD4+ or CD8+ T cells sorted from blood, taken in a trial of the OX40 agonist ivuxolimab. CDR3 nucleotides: TGTGCCAGCAGCTTATCTAGCACAGATACGCAGTATTTT. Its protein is CASSLSSTDTQYF. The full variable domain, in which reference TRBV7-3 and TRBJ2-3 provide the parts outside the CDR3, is GAGVSQTPSNKVTEKGKYVELRCDPISGHTALYWYRQSLGQGPEFLIYFQGTGAADDSGLPNDRFFAVRPEGSVSTLKIQRTERGDSAVYLCASSLSSTDTQYFGPGTRLTVL.